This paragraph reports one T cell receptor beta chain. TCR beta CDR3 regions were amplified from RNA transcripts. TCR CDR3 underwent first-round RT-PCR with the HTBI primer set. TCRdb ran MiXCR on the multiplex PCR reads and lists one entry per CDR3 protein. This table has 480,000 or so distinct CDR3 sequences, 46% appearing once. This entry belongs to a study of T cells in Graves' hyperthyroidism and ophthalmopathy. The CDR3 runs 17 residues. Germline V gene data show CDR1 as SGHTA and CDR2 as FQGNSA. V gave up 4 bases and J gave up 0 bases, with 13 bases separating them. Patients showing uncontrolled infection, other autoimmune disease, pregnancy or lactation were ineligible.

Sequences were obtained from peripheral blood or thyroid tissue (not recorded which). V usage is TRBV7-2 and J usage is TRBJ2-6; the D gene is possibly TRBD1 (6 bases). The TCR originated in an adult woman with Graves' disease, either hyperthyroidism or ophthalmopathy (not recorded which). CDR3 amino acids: CASSSYQGFSGANVLTF. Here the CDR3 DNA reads TGTGCCAGCAGCTCCTACCAGGGGTTCTCTGGGGCCAACGTCCTGACTTTC.